The TCR beta chain described here comes from a study of blood T cell repertoires in COVID-19 (dated by TCRdb to about 2020). Background for the entire study: The collaborator samples originated in the United States, Italy and Spain and spanned the acute and convalescent phases of COVID-19. The prospective study material was composed of cDNA or gDNA derived from T cells, B-cell-depleted T cells, or PBMCs. Subjects who had been exposed to COVID-19, were actively infected with it, or had recovered from it provided the deeply sampled blood TCRbeta repertoires that made up the dataset. A freely available public database, intended as a resource for researchers studying the immune response to SARS-CoV-2, is where the repertoires were released. Samples came from the ongoing ImmuneRACE study (first 160 participants) plus 1,254 subjects from 6 global collaborators. The sample metadata nearly always contained a de-identified subject ID, COVID-19 status, age in years and sex. Where available, HLA class I and class II types were taken from metadata supplied by the sample provider and were not determined by assay-based typing. What the authors observed across the whole study: The quantity of clinical and demographic metadata differed by source and by participant and was supplied without curation.

Collaborating institutions collected whole blood in K2EDTA tubes following their own protocols. For TCRbeta analysis, collaborators shipped samples as frozen whole blood, isolated PBMCs, or DNA extracted from either of those sample types. TCRbeta CDR3 regions were amplified from genomic DNA using the immunoSEQ Assay, a bias-controlled multiplex PCR. Per the source publication's procedure: The number of nucleated cells in each sample was estimated from the amplification of reference gene primers within the assay. To quantify the absolute abundance of each unique TCRbeta CDR3 rearrangement, sequence reads were collapsed and filtered. For each sample, productive Simpson clonality was calculated as the square root of Simpson's diversity index over productive rearrangements. What TCRdb holds here is the immuneACCESS table cut down to in-frame rearrangements. Part of the clones is not present; checked against another copy, under half of the missing clones reflect an unresolved V gene, and the others are unexplained. The D gene and trimming were derived from the DNA, and the V and J assignments and clone size from that table. In this sample the table shows about 140,000 clones, approximately 80% of which occur a single time. About 15% of the sample lies in the top ten.

Comment on this clone: Its antigen is currently not known. Qualities for individual bases were not recorded, and no much larger clone is one base off.

The specimen was peripheral blood. This sequence was found in a man aged 45-65 years with acute or convalescent COVID-19.

The CDR3 protein: CASSLDQVQGVYEQYF. The nucleotide sequence reads TGTGCCAGCAGCTTAGATCAAGTACAGGGGGTCTACGAGCAGTACTTC. The receptor chain draws on TRBV11-2 and TRBJ2-7; TRBD1 matches 8 bases in the middle. Ends trimmed: V by 0 bases, J by 3 bases; bases unmatched to a gene: 7. Including cysteine and phenylalanine, the CDR3 has 16 amino acids. Only CDR3 DNA is held: 48 bases, read in frame from base 1. The germline V gene sets CDR1 to SGHAT and CDR2 to FQNNGV.